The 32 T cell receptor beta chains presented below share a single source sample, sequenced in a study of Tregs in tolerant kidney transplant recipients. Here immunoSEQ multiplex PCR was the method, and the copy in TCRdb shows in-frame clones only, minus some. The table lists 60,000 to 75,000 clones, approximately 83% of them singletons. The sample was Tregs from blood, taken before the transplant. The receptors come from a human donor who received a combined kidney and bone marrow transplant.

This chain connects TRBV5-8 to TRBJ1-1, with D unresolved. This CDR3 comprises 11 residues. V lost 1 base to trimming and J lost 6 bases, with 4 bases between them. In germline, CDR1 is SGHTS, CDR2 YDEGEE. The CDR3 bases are TGTGCCAGCAGCTTGCCGTCTGAAGCTTTCTTT. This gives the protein CASSLPSEAFF.

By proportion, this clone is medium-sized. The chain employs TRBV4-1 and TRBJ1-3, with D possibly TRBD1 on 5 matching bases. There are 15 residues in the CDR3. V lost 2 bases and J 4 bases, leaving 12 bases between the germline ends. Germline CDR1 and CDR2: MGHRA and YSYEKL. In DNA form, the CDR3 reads TGCGCCAGCAGCCAACAGGGCAGAAGCGGAAACACCATATATTTT. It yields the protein CASSQQGRSGNTIYF.

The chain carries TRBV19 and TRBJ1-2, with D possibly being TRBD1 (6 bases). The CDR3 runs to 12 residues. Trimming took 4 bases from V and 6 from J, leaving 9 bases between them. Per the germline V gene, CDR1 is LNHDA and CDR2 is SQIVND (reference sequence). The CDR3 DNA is TGTGCCAGTAGTAAGGAGGGGGATGGCTACACCTTC. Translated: CASSKEGDGYTF. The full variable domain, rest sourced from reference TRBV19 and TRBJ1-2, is DGGITQSPKYLFRKEGQNVTLSCEQNLNHDAMYWYRQDPGQGLRLIYYSQIVNDFQKGDIAEGYSVSREKKESFPLTVTSAQKNPTAFYLCASSKEGDGYTFGSGTRLTVV.

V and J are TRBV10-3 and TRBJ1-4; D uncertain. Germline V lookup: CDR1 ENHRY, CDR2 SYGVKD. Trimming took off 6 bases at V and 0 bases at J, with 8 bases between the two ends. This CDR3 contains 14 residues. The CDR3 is CAIRADATNEKLFF. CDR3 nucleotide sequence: TGTGCCATCAGGGCGGATGCAACTAATGAAAAACTGTTTTTT.

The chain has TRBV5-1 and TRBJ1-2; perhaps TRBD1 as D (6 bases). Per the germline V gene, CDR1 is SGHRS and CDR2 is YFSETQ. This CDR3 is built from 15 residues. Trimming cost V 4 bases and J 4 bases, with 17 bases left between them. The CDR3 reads CASSTDTQGRYGYTF. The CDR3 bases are TGCGCCAGCAGCACCGACACACAGGGACGCTATGGCTACACCTTC.

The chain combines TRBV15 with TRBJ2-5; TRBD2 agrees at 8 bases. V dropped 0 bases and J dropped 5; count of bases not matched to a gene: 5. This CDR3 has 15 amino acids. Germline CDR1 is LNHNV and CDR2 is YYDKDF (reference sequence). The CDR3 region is CATSRDWAGGETQYF. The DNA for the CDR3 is TGTGCCACCAGCAGAGATTGGGCGGGGGGCGAGACCCAGTACTTC.

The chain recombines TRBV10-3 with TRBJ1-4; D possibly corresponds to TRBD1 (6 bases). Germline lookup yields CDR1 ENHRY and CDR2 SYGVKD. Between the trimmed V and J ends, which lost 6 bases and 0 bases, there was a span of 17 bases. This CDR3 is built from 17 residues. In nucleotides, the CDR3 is TGTGCCATCAGCCCGACAGGAGACGTTGCAACTAATGAAAAACTGTTTTTT. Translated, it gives CAISPTGDVATNEKLFF.

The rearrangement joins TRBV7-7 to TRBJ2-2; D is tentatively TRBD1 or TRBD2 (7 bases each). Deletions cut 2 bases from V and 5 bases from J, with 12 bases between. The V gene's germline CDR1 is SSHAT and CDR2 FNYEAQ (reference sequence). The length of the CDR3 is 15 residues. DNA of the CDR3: TGTGCCAGCAGCTTATCAGGGGGAGGGACCGGGGAGCTGTTTTTT. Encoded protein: CASSLSGGGTGELFF.

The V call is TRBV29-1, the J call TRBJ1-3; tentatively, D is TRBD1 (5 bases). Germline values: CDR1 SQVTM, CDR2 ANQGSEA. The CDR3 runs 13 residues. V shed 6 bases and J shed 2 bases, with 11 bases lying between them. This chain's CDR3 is CSVGDGAGNTIYF. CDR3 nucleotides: TGCAGCGTGGGGGACGGCGCTGGAAACACCATATATTTT.

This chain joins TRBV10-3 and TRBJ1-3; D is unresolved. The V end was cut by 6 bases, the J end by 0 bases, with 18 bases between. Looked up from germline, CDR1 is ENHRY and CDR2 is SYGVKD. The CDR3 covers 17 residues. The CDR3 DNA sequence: TGTGCCATCAGCCCATTACGGACTGCGAGCTCTGGAAACACCATATATTTT. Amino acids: CAISPLRTASSGNTIYF.

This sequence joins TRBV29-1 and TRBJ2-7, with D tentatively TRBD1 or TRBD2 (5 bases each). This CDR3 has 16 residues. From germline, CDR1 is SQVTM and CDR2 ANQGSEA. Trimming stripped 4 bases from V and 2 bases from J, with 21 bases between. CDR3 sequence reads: CSVVESRVGTPYEQYF. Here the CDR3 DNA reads TGCAGCGTTGTTGAGAGCAGGGTAGGGACCCCCTACGAGCAGTACTTC.

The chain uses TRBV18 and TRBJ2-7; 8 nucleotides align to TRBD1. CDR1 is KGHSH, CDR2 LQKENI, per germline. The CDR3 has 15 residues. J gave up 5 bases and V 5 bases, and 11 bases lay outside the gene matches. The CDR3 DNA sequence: TGTGCCAGCTCATCGACCGGGACAGGAACCCACGAGCAGTACTTC. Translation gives CASSSTGTGTHEQYF.

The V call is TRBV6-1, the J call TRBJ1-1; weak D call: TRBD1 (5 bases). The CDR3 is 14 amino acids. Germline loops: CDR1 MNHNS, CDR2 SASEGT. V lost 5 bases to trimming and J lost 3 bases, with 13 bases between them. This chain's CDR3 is CASSNLGGYTEAFF. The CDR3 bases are TGTGCCAGCAGTAACCTCGGGGGGTACACTGAAGCTTTCTTT.

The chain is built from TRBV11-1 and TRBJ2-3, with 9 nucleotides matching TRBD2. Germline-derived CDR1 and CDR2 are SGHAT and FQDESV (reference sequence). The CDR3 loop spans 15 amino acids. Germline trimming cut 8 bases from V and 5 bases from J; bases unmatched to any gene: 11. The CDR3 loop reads CASWTWRGGLDTQYF. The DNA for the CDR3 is TGTGCCAGCTGGACGTGGCGGGGGGGCTTAGATACGCAGTATTTT.

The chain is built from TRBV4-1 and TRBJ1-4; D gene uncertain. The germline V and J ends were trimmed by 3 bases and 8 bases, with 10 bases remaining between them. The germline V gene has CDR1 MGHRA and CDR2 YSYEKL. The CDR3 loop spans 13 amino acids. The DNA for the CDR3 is TGCGCCAGCAGCCACCGAACGCGGGAAAAACTGTTTTTT. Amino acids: CASSHRTREKLFF.

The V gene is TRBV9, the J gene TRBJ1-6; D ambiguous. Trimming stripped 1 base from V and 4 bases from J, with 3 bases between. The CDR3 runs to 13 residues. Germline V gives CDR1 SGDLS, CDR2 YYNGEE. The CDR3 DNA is TGTGCCAGCAGCGTATATTATAATTCACCCCTCCACTTT. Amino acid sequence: CASSVYYNSPLHF.

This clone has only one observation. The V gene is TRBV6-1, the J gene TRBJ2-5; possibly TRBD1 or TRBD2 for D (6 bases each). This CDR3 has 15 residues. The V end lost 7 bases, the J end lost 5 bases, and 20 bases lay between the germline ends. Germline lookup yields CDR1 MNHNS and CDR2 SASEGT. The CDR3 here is CASTKGVTSSETQYF. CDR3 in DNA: TGTGCCAGCACCAAGGGGGTCACTAGCTCGGAGACCCAGTACTTC.

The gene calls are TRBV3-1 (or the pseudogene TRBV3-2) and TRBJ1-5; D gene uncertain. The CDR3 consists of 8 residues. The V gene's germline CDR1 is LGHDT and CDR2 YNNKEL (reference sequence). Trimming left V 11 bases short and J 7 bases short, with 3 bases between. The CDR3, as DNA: TGTGCCCGGCAGCCCCAGCATTTT. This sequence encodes CARQPQHF.

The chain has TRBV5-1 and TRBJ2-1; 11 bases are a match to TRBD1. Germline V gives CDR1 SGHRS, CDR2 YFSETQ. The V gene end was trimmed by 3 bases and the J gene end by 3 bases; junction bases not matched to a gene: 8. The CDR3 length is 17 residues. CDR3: CASSSPGGTGGYNEQFF. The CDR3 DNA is TGCGCCAGCAGCTCCCCCGGCGGGACAGGGGGCTACAATGAGCAGTTCTTC. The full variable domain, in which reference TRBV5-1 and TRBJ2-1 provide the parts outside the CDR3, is KAGVTQTPRYLIKTRGQQVTLSCSPISGHRSVSWYQQTPGQGLQFLFEYFSETQRNKGNFPGRFSGRQFSNSRSEMNVSTLELGDSALYLCASSSPGGTGGYNEQFFGPGTRLTVL.

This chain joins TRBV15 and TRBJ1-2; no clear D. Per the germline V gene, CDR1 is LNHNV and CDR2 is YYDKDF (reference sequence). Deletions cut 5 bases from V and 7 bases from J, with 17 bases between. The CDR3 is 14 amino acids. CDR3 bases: TGTGCCACCAGCGGTCACCGGGCCGGTGGTGGCTACACCTTC. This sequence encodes CATSGHRAGGGYTF.

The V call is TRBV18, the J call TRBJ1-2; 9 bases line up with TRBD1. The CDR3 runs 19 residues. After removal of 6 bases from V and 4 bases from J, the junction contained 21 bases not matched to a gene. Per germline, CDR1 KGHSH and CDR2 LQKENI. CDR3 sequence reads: CASSPLLGQGTRGSYGYTF. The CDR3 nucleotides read TGTGCCAGCTCCCCGCTCCTTGGACAGGGGACGAGGGGCTCCTATGGCTACACCTTC.

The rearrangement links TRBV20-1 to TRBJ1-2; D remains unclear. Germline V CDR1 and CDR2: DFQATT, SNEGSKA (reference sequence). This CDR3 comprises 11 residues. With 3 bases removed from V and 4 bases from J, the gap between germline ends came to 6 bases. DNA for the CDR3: TGCAGTGCTAGGCAACTCTATGGCTACACCTTC. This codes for CSARQLYGYTF.

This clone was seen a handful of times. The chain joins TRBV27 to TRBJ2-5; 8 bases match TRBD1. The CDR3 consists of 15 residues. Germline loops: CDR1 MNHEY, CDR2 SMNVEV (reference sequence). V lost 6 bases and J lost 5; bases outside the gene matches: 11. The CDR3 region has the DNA TGTGCCAGCAGGTTGACGCGACAGGGGAGGGAGACCCAGTACTTC. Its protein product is CASRLTRQGRETQYF.

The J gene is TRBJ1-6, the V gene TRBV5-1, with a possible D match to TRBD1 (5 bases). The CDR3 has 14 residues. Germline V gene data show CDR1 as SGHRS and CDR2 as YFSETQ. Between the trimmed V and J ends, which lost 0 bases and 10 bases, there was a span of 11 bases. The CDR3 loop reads CASSLEGAASPLHF. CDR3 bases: TGCGCCAGCAGCTTGGAAGGGGCTGCGTCACCCCTCCACTTT.

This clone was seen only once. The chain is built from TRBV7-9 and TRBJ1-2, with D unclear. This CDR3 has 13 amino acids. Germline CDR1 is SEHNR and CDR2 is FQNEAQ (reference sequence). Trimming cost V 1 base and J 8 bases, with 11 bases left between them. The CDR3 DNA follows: TGTGCCAGCAGCTTAGTAGAGGCCGGGGGCTACACCTTC. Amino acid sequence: CASSLVEAGGYTF.

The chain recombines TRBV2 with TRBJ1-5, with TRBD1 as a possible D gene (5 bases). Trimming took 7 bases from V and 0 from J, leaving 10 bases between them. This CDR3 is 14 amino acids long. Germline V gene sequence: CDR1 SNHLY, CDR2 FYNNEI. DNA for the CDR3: TGTGCCAGCACTCGGGACCCTAGCAATCAGCCCCAGCATTTT. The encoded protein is CASTRDPSNQPQHF.

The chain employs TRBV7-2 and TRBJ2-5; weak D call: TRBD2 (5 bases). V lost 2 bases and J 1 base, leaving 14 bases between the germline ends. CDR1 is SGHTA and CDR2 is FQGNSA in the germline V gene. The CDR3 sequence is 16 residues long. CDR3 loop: CASSLMPEGSQETQYF. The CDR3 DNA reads TGTGCCAGCAGCTTAATGCCGGAAGGGAGCCAAGAGACCCAGTACTTC.

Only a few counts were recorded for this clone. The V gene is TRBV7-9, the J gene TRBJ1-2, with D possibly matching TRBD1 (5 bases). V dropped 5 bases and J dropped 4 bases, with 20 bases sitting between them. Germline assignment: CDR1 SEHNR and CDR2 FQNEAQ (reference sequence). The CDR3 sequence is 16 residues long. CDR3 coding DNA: TGTGCCAGCAGCCGTCACCTTCAGGGTATTGGCTATGGCTACACCTTC. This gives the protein CASSRHLQGIGYGYTF.

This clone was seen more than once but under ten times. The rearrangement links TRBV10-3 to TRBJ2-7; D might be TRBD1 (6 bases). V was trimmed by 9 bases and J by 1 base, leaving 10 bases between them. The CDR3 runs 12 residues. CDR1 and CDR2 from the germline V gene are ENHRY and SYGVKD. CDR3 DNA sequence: TGTGCCATGGGGGCAGAGTCCTACGAGCAGTACTTC. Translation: CAMGAESYEQYF.

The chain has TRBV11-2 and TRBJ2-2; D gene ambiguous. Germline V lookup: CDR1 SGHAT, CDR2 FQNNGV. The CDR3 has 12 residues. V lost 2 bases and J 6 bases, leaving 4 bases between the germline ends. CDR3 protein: CASSLLAGELFF. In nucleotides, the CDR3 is TGTGCCAGCAGCTTACTTGCCGGGGAGCTGTTTTTT.

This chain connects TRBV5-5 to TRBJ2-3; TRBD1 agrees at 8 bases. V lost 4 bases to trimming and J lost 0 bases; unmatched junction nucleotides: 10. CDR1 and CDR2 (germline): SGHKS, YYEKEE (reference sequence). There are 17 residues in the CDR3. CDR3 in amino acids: CASSLDPGTGSTDTQYF. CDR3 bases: TGTGCCAGCAGCCTAGACCCCGGGACAGGCAGCACAGATACGCAGTATTTT.

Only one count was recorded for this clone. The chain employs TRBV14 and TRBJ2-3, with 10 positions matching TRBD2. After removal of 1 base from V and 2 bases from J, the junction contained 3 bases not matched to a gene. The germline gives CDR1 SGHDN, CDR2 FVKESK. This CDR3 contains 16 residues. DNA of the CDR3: TGTGCCAGCAGCCAAGTAGCGGGAGGCCCCACAGATACGCAGTATTTT. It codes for CASSQVAGGPTDTQYF.